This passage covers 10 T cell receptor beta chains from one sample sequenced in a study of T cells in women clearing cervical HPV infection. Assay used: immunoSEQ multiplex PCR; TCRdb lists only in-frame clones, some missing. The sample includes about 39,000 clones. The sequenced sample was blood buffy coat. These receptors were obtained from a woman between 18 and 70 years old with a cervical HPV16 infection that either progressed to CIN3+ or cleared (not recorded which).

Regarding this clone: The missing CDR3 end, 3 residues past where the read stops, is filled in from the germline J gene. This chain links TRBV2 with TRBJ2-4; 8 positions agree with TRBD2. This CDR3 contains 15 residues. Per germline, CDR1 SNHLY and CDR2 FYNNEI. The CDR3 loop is CASSGRGGTDYGQYF. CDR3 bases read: TGTGCCAGCAGTGGTCGGGGGGGAACCGACTATGGT.

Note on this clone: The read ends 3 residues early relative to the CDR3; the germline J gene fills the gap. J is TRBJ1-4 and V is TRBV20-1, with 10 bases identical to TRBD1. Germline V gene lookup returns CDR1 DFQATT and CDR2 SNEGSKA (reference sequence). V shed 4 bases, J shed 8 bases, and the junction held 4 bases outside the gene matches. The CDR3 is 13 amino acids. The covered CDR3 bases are TGCAGTGCTACGGACAGGGGGACCGAAAAA. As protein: CSATDRGTEK. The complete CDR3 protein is CSATDRGTEKLFF.

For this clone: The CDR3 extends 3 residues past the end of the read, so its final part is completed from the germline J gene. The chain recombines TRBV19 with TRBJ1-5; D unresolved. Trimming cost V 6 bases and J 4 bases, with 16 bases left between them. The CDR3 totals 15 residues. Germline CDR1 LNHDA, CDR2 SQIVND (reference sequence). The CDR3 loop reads CASSIYVGENQPQHF. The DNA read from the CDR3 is TGTGCCAGTAGCATCTATGTCGGGGAGAATCAGCCC.

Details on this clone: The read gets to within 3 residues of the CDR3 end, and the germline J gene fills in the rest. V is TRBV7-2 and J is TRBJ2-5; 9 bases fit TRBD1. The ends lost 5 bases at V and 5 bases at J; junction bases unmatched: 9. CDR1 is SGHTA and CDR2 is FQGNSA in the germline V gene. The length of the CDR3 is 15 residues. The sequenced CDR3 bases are TGTGCCAGCAGCGGACAGGGGCGAGTGCGGGAGACC. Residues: CASSGQGRVRET. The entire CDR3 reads CASSGQGRVRETQYF.

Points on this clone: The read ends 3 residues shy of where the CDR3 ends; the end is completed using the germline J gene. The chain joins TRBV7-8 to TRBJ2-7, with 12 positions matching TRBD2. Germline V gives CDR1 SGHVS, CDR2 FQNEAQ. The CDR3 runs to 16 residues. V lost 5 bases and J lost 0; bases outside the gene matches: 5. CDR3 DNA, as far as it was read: TGTGCCAGCAGCCCAGGACTAGCGGGGAGCTCCTACGAG. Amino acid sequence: CASSPGLAGSSYE. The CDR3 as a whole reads CASSPGLAGSSYEQYF.

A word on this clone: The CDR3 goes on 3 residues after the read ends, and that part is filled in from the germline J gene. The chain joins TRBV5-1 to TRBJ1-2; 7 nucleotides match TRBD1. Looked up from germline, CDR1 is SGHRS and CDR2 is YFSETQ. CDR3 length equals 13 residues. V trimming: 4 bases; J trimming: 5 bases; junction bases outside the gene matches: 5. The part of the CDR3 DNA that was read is TGCGCCAGCAGCCTCCGGACAGGTTATGGC. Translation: CASSLRTGYG. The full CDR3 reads CASSLRTGYGYTF.

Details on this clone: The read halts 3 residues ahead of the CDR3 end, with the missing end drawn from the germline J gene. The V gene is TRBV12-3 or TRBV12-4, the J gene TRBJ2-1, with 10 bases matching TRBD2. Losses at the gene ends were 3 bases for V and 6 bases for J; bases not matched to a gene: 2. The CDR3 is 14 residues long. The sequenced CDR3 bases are TGTGCCAGCAGTTTCTCTAGCGGGAGCAATGAG. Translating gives CASSFSSGSNE. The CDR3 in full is CASSFSSGSNEQFF.

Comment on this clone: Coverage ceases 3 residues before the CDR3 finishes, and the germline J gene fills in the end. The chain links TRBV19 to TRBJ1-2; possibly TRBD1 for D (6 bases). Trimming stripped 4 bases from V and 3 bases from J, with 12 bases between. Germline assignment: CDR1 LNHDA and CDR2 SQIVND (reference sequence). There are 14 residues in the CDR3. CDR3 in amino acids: CASSNGTGHYGYTF. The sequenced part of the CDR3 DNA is TGTGCCAGTAGTAATGGAACAGGGCACTATGGC. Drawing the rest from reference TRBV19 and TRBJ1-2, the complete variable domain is DGGITQSPKYLFRKEGQNVTLSCEQNLNHDAMYWYRQDPGQGLRLIYYSQIVNDFQKGDIAEGYSVSREKKESFPLTVTSAQKNPTAFYLCASSNGTGHYGYTFGSGTRLTVV.

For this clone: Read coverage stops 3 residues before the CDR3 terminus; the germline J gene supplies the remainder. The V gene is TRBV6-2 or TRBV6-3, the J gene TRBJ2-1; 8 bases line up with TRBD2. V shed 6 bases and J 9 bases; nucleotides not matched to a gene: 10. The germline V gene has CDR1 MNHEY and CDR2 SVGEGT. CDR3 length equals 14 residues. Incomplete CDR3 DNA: TGTGCCAGCAGCTGGACTAGCACGGGGCCTGAG. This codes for CASSWTSTGPE. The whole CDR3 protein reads CASSWTSTGPEQFF.

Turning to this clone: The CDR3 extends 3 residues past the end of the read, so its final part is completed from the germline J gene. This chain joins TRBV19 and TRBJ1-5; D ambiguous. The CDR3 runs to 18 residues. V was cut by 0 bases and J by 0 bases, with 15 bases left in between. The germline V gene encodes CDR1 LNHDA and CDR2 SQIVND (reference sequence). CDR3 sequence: CASSIDLAGLHSNQPQHF. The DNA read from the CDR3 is TGTGCCAGTAGTATAGATCTGGCAGGTCTGCATAGCAATCAGCCC.